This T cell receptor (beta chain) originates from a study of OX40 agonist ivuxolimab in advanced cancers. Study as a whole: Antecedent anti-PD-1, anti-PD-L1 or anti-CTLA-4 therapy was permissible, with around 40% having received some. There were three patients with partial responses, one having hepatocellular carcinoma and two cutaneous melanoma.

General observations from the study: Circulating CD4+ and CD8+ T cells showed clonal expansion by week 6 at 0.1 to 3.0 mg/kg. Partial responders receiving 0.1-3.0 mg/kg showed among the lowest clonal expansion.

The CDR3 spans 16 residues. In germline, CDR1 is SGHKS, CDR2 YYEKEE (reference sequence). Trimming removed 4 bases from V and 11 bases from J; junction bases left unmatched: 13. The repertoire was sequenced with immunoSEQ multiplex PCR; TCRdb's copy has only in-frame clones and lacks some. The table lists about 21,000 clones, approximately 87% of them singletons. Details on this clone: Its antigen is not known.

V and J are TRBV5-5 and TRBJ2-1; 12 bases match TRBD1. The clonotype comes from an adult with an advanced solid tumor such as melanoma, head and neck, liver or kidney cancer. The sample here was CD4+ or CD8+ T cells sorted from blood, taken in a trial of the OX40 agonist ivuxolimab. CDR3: CASSHESGTGGLKQFF. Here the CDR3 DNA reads TGTGCCAGCAGCCACGAATCCGGGACAGGGGGCTTAAAGCAGTTCTTC.